The 8 T cell receptor beta chains given below trace back to one sample, sequenced in a study of read filtering for tumor transcriptome and immune sequencing. From approximately 400 ng of RNA, a library with molecular barcoded alpha/delta and beta/gamma adaptors was made. TCRdb processed the reads anew with MiXCR; each CDR3 protein has one entry. This table holds around 130,000 distinct CDR3 sequences, under 15% found once. The sample consisted of a population of CD138-negative cells sorted from bone marrow. The origin of the receptors is a donor aged 40 or over with multiple myeloma.

This rearrangement joins TRBV15 to TRBJ2-2, with D perhaps being TRBD1 or TRBD2 (7 bases each). V lost 5 bases to trimming and J lost 3 bases, with 13 bases between them. Germline loops: CDR1 LNHNV, CDR2 YYDKDF (reference sequence). The length of the CDR3 is 15 residues. CDR3 residues: CATSPQGGYTGELFF. The CDR3 region has the DNA TGTGCCACCAGCCCGCAGGGGGGGTACACCGGGGAGCTGTTTTTT.

This clonotype has ten or more counts. V and J are TRBV20-1 and TRBJ2-7, with TRBD1 matching 8 bases. The V and J ends lost 2 bases and 1 base, in that order; junction bases with no gene match: 13. The CDR3 is 17 amino acids. Germline V CDR1 and CDR2: DFQATT, SNEGSKA (reference sequence). The CDR3 region is CSARIYGQGGSSYEQYF. CDR3 DNA: TGCAGTGCTAGAATCTATGGACAGGGAGGTTCATCCTACGAGCAGTACTTC.

This clonotype showed up many times. The chain has TRBV6-1 and TRBJ1-1; D unresolved. The germline CDR1 and CDR2 sequences are MNHNS and SASEGT. Trimming removed 3 bases from V and 7 bases from J, with 15 bases in between. This CDR3 is 14 amino acids long. The CDR3, as DNA: TGTGCCAGCAGTGATGTACAATCCTATAGTGAAGCTTTCTTT. Encoded protein: CASSDVQSYSEAFF.

About this clonotype: A read error is possible here, since a much larger clone lies one base away. The CDR3 region has the DNA TGTGCCAGCAGTGGATTGCGTCAGCAGTTCTTC. It is translated as CASSGLRQQFF. J is TRBJ2-1 and V is TRBV6-1; D remains unclear. The CDR3 covers 11 residues. CDR1 and CDR2 from the germline V gene are MNHNS and SASEGT. Trimming shortened V by 4 bases and J by 11 bases, and 9 bases separated the two germline ends.

Ten or more counts support this clonotype. V gene TRBV20-1 combines with J gene TRBJ1-1; D gene unclear. The length of the CDR3 is 14 residues. Germline values: CDR1 DFQATT, CDR2 SNEGSKA (reference sequence). Trimming took 0 bases from V and 0 from J, leaving 8 bases between them. CDR3 nucleotide sequence: TGCAGTGCTAGAGACAGTAGAATGAACACTGAAGCTTTCTTT. This gives the protein CSARDSRMNTEAFF.

This clonotype was counted ten times or more. The rearrangement joins TRBV7-2 to TRBJ1-1; D uncertain. This CDR3 spans 14 amino acids. Germline assignment: CDR1 SGHTA and CDR2 FQGNSA. Trimming took 7 bases from V and 0 from J, leaving 12 bases between them. The CDR3 loop is CASTSQGMNTEAFF. The CDR3 bases are TGTGCCAGCACCTCGCAAGGAATGAACACTGAAGCTTTCTTT.

This clonotype was found many times. The chain joins TRBV7-9 to TRBJ2-3, with D maybe TRBD2 (6 bases). Looked up from germline, CDR1 is SEHNR and CDR2 is FQNEAQ (reference sequence). CDR3 length: 13 amino acids. V was cut by 5 bases and J by 3 bases, with 9 bases left in between. For the CDR3, the DNA is TGTGCCAGCAGCCGCCGGGGGACAGATACGCAGTATTTT. It encodes CASSRRGTDTQYF. The entire variable domain, with the rest obtained from reference TRBV7-9 and TRBJ2-3, is as follows: DTGVSQNPRHKITKRGQNVTFRCDPISEHNRLYWYRQTLGQGPEFLTYFQNEAQLEKSRLLSDRFSAERPKGSFSTLEIQRTEQGDSAMYLCASSRRGTDTQYFGPGTRLTVL.

This clonotype was seen a handful of times. The gene calls are TRBV18 and TRBJ2-3, with 7 bases fitting TRBD2. Germline V gene sequence: CDR1 KGHSH, CDR2 LQKENI. The CDR3 consists of 16 residues. With 4 bases clipped from V and 2 bases from J, the junction kept 9 bases outside the gene matches. The CDR3 loop reads CASSLGGSGFTDTQYF. CDR3 nucleotide sequence: TGTGCCAGCTCACTAGGCGGTAGCGGGTTCACAGATACGCAGTATTTT.